This TCR beta chain derives from a study of patients and donors after allogeneic stem cell transplantation. Germline-derived CDR1 and CDR2 are SQVTM and ANQGSEA. V was cut by 3 bases and J by 6 bases, with 8 bases left in between. The CDR3 extends over 12 amino acids. MiXCR, applied by TCRdb to the RT-PCR reads, yields one record per CDR3 protein. The sample lists a few hundred thousand distinct CDR3 sequences, around 41% seen once, with 11% in the top ten. This chain joins TRBV29-1 and TRBJ2-2; D not certain. This TCR derives from a human donor who was either an allogeneic HSCT recipient or a stem cell or donor lymphocyte infusion donor (not recorded which). It is not recorded whose cells these are; they may come from a transplant donor. Sequencing was done on a sample of blood, either unsorted or a sorted T cell fraction (not recorded which). CDR3 coding DNA: TGCAGCGTTGATCAGGCGGCCGGGGAGCTGTTTTTT. Protein: CSVDQAAGELFF.